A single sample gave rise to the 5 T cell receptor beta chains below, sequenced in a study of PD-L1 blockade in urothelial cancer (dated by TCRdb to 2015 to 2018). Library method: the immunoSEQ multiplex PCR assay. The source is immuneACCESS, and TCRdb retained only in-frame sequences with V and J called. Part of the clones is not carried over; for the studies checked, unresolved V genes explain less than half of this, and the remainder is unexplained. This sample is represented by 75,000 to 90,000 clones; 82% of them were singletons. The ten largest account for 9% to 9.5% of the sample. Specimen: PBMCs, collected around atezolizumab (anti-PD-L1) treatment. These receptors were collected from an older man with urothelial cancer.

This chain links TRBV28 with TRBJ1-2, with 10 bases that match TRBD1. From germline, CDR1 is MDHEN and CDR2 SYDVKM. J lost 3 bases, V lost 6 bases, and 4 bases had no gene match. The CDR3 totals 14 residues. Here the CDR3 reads CASRAGTGDYGYTF. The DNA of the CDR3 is TGTGCCAGCAGAGCCGGGACAGGGGACTATGGCTACACCTTC.

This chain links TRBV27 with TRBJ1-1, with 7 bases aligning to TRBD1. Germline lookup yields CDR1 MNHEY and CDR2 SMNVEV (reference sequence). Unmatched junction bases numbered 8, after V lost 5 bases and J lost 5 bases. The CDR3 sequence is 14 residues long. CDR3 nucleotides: TGTGCCAGCAGTGCTATGACAGGGCGGACTGAAGCTTTCTTT. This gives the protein CASSAMTGRTEAFF.

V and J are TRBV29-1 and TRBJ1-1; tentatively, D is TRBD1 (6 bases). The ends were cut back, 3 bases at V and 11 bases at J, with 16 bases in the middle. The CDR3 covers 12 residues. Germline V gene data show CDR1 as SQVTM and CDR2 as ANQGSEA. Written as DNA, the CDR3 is TGCAGCGTTGAGAGCAGGGCGAGGGGGGCTTTCTTT. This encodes CSVESRARGAFF.

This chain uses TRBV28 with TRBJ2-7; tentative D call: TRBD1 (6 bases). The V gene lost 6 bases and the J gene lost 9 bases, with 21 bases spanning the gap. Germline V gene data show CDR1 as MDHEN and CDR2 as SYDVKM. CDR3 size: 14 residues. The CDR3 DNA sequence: TGTGCCAGCAGCGGACAGTCCACGAGAACTGTGCAGTACTTC. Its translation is CASSGQSTRTVQYF.

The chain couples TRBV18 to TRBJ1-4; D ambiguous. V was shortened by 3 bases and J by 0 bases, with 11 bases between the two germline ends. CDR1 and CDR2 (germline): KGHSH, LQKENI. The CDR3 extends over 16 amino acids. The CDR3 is CASSPPVPATNEKLFF. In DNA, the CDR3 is TGTGCCAGCTCACCCCCCGTGCCGGCAACTAATGAAAAACTGTTTTTT.